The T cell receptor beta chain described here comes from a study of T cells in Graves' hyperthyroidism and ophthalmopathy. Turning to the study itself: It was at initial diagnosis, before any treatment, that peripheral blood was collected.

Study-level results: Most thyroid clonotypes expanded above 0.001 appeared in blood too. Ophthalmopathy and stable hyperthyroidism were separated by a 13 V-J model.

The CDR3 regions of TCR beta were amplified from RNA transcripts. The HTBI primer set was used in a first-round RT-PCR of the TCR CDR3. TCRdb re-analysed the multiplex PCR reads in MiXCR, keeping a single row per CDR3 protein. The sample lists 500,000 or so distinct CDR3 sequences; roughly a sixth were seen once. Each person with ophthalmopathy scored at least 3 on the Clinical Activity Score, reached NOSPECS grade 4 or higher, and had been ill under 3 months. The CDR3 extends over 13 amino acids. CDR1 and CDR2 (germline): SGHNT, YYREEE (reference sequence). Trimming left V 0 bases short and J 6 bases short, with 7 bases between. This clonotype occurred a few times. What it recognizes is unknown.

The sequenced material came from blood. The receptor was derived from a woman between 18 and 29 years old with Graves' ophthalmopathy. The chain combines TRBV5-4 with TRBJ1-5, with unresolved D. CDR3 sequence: CASSLEPRQPQHF. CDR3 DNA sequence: TGTGCCAGCAGCTTGGAACCCCGTCAGCCCCAGCATTTT.